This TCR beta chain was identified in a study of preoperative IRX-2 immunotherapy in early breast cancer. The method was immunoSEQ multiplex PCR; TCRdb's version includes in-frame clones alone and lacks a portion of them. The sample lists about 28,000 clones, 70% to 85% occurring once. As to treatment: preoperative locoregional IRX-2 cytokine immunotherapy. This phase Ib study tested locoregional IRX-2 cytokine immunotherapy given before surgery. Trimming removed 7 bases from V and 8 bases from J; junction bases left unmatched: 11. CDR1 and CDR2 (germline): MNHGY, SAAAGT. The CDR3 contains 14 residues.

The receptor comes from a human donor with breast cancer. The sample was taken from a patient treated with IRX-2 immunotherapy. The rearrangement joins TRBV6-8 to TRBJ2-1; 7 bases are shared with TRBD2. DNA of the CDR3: TGTGCCAGCAACCCGGCGGGGGAGCTGGATGAGCAGTTCTTC. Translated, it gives CASNPAGELDEQFF.